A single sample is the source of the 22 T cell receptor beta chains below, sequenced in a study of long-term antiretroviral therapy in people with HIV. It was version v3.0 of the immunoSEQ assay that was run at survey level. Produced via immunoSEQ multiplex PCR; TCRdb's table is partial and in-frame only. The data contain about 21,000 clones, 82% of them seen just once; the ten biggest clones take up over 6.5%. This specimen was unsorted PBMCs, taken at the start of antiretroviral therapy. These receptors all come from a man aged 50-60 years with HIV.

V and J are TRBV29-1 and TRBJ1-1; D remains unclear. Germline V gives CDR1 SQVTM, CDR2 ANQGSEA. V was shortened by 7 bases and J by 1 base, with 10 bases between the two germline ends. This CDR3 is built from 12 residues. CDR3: CSGTPGNTEAFF. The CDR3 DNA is TGCAGCGGCACCCCAGGGAACACTGAAGCTTTCTTT.

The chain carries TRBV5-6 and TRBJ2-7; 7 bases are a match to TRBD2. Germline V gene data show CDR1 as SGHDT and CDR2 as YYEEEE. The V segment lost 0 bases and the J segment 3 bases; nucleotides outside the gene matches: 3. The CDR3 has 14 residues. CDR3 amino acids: CASSLGDYYYEQYF. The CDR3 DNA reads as TGTGCCAGCAGCTTGGGGGACTACTACTACGAGCAGTACTTC.

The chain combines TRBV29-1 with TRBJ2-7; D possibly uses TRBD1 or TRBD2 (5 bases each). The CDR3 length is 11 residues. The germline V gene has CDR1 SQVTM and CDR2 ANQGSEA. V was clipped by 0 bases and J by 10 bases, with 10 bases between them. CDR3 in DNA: TGCAGCGTTGAAGAATGGGGGAGCCAGTACTTC. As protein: CSVEEWGSQYF.

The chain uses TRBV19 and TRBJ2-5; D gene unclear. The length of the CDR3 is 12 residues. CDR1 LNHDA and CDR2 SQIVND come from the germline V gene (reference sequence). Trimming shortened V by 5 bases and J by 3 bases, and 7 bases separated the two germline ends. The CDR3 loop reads CASSYTEETQYF. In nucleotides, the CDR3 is TGTGCCAGTAGTTACACCGAAGAGACCCAGTACTTC.

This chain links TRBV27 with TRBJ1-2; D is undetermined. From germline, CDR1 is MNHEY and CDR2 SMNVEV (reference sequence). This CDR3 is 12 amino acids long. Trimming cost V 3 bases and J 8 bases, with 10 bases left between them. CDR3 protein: CASSLPGEGYTF. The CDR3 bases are TGTGCCAGCAGTTTGCCCGGGGAAGGCTACACCTTC.

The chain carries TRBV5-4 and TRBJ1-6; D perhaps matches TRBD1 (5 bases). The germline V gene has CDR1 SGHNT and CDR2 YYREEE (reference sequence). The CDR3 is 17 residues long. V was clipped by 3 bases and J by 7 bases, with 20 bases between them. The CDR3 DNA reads TGTGCCAGCAGCTGGGGGACCAGAGGGGCTCGGAATTCACCCCTCCACTTT. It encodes CASSWGTRGARNSPLHF. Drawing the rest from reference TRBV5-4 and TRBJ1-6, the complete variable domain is ETGVTQSPTHLIKTRGQQVTLRCSSQSGHNTVSWYQQALGQGPQFIFQYYREEENGRGNFPPRFSGLQFPNYSSELNVNALELDDSALYLCASSWGTRGARNSPLHFGNGTRLTVT.

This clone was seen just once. Here the CDR3 reads CASSSTSGRARVDNEQFF. DNA of the CDR3: TGTGCCAGCAGCTCAACTAGCGGGAGGGCCCGTGTTGACAATGAGCAGTTCTTC. The chain uses TRBV7-9 and TRBJ2-1, with 13 nucleotides matching TRBD2. Trimming removed 4 bases from V and 5 bases from J; junction bases left unmatched: 11. The length of the CDR3 is 18 residues. Germline values: CDR1 SEHNR, CDR2 FQNEAQ (reference sequence). The whole variable domain, filled in from reference TRBV7-9 and TRBJ2-1, reads DTGVSQNPRHKITKRGQNVTFRCDPISEHNRLYWYRQTLGQGPEFLTYFQNEAQLEKSRLLSDRFSAERPKGSFSTLEIQRTEQGDSAMYLCASSSTSGRARVDNEQFFGPGTRLTVL.

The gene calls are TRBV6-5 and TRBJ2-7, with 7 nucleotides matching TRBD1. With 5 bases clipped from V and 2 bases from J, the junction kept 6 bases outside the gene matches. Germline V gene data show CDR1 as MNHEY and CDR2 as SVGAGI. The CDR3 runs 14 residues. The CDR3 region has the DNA TGTGCCAGCAGTCAGACAGGGAAGGCCTACGAGCAGTACTTC. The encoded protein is CASSQTGKAYEQYF.

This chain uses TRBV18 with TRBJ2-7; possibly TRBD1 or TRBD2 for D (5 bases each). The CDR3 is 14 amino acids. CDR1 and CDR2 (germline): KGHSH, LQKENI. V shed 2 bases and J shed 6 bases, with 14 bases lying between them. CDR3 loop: CASSPGYAGTEQYF. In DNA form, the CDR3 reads TGTGCCAGCTCACCAGGGTATGCCGGGACCGAGCAGTACTTC.

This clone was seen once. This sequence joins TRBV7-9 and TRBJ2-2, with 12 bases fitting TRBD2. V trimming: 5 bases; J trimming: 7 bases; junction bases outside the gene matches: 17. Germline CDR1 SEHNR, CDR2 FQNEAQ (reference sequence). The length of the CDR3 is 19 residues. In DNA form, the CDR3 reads TGTGCCAGCAGCCAGCCCAAGTCTAGCGGGAGGGCCCGTGGCGGGGAGCTGTTTTTT. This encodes CASSQPKSSGRARGGELFF.

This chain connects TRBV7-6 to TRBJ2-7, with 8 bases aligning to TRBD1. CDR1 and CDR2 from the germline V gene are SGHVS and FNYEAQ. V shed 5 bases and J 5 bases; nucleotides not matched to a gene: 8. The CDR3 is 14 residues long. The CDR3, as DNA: TGTGCCAGCAGCCCCTGGACAGGGTCCCACGAGCAGTACTTC. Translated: CASSPWTGSHEQYF.

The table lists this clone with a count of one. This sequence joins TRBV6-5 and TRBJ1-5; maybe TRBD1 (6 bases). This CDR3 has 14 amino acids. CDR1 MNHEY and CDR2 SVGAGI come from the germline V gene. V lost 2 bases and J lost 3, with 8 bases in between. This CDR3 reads CASSYTGYNQPQHF. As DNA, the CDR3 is TGTGCCAGCAGTTACACAGGGTACAATCAGCCCCAGCATTTT.

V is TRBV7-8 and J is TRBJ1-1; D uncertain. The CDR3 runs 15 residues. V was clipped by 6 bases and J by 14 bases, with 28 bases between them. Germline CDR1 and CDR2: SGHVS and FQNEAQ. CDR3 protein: CASRASRGRTSIIFF. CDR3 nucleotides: TGTGCCAGCAGGGCCTCGCGCGGGCGGACGTCTATCATCTTCTTT.

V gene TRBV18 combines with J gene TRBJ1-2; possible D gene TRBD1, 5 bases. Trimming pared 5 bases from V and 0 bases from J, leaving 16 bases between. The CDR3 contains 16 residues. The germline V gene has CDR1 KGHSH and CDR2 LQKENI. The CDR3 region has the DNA TGTGCCAGCTCATCCTTTCGACAGACCTCTAACTATGGCTACACCTTC. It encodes CASSSFRQTSNYGYTF.

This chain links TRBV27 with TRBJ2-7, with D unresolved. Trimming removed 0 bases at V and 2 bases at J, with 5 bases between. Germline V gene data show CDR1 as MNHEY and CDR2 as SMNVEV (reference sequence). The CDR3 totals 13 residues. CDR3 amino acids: CASSLSGPYEQYF. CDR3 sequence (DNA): TGTGCCAGCAGTTTATCCGGGCCCTACGAGCAGTACTTC.

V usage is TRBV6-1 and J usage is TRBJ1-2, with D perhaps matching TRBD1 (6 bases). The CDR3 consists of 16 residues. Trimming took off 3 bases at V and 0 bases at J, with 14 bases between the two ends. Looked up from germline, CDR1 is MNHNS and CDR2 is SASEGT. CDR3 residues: CASSDKTGISNYGYTF. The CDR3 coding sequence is TGTGCCAGCAGTGACAAAACAGGGATATCTAACTATGGCTACACCTTC.

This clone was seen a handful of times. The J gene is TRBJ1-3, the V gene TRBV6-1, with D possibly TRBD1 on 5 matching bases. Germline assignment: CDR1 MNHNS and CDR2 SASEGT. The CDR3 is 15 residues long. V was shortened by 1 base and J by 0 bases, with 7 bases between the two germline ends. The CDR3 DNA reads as TGTGCCAGCAGTGAAGAAGACAGCTCTGGAAACACCATATATTTT. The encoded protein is CASSEEDSSGNTIYF.

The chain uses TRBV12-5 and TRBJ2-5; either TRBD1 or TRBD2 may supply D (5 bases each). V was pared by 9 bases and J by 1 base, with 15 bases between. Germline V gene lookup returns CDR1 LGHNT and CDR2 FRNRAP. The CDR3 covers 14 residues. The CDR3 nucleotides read TGTGCTAGACTACCAGGGAGCACCCAAGAGACCCAGTACTTC. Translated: CARLPGSTQETQYF.

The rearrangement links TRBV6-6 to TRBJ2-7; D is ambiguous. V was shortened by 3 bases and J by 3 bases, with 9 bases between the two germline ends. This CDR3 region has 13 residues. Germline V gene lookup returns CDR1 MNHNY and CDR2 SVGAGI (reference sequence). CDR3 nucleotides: TGTGCCAGCAGTTATTACTCGAACTACGAGCAGTACTTC. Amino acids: CASSYYSNYEQYF.

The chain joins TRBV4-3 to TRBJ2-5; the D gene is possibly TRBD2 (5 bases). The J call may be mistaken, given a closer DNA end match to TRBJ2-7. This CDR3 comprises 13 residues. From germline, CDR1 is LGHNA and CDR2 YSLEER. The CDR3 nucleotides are TGCGCCAGCAGCCACGTGACTAACTCCGAGCAGTACTTC. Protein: CASSHVTNSEQYF.

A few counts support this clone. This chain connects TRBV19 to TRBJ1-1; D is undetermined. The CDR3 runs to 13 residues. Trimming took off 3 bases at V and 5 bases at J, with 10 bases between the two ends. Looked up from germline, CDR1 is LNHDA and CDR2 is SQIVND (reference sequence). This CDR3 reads CASSMWRGTEAFF. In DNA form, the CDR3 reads TGTGCCAGTAGTATGTGGCGGGGAACTGAAGCTTTCTTT.

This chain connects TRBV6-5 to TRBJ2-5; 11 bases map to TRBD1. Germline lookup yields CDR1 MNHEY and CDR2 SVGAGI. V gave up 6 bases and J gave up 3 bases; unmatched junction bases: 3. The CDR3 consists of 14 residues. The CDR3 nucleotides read TGTGCCAGCAGCCGGACAGGGGGCGAAGAGACCCAGTACTTC. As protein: CASSRTGGEETQYF.